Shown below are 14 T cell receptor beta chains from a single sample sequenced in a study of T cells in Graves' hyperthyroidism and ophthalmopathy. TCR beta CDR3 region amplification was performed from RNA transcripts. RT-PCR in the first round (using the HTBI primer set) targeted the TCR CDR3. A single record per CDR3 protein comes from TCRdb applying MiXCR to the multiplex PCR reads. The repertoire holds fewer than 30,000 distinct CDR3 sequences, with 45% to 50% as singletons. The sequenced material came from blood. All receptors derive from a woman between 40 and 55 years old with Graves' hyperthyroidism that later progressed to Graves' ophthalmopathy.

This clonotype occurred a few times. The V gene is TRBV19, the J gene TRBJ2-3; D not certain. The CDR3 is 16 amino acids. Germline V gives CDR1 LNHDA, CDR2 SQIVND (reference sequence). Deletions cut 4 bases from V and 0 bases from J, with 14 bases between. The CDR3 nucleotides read TGTGCCAGTAGTAGGCCCCAGCGCCCTAGCACAGATACGCAGTATTTT. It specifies CASSRPQRPSTDTQYF.

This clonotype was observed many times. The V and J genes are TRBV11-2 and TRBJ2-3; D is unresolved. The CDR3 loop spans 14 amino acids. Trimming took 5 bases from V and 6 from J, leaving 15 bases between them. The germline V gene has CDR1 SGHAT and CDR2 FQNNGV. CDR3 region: CASSPVLVSDTQYF. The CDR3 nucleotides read TGTGCCAGCAGCCCCGTCTTGGTCTCGGATACGCAGTATTTT. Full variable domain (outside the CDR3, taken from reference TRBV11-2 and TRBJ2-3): EAGVAQSPRYKIIEKRQSVAFWCNPISGHATLYWYQQILGQGPKLLIQFQNNGVVDDSQLPKDRFSAERLKGVDSTLKIQPAKLEDSAVYLCASSPVLVSDTQYFGPGTRLTVL.

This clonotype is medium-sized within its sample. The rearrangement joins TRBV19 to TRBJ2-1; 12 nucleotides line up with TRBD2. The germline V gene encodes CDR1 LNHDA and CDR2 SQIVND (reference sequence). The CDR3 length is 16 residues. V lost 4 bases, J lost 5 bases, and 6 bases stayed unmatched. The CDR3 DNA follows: TGTGCCAGTAGTAACCCGCGGACTAGCGGGAACAATGAGCAGTTCTTC. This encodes CASSNPRTSGNNEQFF.

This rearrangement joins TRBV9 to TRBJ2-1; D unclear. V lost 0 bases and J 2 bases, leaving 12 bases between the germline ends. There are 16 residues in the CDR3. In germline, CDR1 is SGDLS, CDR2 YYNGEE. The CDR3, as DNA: TGTGCCAGCAGCGTAGGGAGTTTAGGGACCTACAATGAGCAGTTCTTC. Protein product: CASSVGSLGTYNEQFF.

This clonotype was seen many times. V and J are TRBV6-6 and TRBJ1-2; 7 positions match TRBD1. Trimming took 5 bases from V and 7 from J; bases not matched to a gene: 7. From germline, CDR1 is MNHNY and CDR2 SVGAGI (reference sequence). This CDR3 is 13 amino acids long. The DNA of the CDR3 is TGTGCCAGCAGTGTAGACAGGGCTGGTGGCTACACCTTC. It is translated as CASSVDRAGGYTF.

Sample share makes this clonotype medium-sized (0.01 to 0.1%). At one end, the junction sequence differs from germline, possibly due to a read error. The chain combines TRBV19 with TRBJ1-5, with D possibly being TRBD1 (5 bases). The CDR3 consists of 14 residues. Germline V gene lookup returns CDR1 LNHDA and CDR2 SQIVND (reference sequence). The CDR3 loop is CASSMGGSNQPQHF. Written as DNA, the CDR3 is TGTGCCAGCAGTATGGGGGGGAGCAATCAGCCCCAGCATTTT.

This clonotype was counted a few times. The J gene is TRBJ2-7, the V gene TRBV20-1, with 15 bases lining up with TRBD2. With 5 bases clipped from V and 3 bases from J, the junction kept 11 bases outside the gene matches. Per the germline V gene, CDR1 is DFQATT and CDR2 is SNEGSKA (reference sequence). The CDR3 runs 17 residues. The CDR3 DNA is TGCAGTGCTGACGGACTAGCGGGGGGGAAGGGTTTCTACGAGCAGTACTTC. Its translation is CSADGLAGGKGFYEQYF.

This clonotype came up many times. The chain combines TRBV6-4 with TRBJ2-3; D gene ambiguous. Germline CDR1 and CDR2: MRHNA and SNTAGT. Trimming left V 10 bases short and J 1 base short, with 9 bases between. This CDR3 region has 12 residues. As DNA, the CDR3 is TGTGCCAACCCGGCGGGCACAGATACGCAGTATTTT. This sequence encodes CANPAGTDTQYF.

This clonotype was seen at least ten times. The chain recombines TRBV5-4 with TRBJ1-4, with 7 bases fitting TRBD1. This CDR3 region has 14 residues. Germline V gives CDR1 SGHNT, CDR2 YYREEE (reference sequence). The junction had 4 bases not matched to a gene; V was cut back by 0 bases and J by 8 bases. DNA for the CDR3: TGTGCCAGCAGCTTGGGACAGGGAAGGGAAAAACTGTTTTTT. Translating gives CASSLGQGREKLFF. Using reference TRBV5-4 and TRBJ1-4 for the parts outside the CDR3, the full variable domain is ETGVTQSPTHLIKTRGQQVTLRCSSQSGHNTVSWYQQALGQGPQFIFQYYREEENGRGNFPPRFSGLQFPNYSSELNVNALELDDSALYLCASSLGQGREKLFFGSGTQLSVL.

For the CDR3, the DNA is TGTGCCAGCAGACTCCAGGGAACTAATCAGCCCCAGCATTTT. It is translated as CASRLQGTNQPQHF. The V gene is TRBV7-9, the J gene TRBJ1-5; possible D gene TRBD1, 5 bases. Germline V gene data show CDR1 as SEHNR and CDR2 as FQNEAQ (reference sequence). Trimming pared 6 bases from V and 4 bases from J, leaving 13 bases between. The CDR3 has 14 residues. The complete variable domain, with remaining parts taken from reference TRBV7-9 and TRBJ1-5, reads DTGVSQNPRHKITKRGQNVTFRCDPISEHNRLYWYRQTLGQGPEFLTYFQNEAQLEKSRLLSDRFSAERPKGSFSTLEIQRTEQGDSAMYLCASRLQGTNQPQHFGDGTRLSIL.

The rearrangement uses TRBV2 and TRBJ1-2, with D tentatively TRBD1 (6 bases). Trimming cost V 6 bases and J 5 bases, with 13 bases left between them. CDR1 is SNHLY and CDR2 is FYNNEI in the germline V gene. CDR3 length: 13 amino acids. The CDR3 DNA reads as TGTGCCAGCAGGAGGACAGAAGGATATGGCTACACCTTC. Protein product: CASRRTEGYGYTF.

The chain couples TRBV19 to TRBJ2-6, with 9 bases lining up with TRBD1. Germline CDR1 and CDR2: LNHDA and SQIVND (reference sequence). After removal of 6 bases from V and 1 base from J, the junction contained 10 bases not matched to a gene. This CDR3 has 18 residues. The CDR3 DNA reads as TGTGCCAGTAGCCGACGGGACAGGGTTCTATCTGGGGCCAACGTCCTGACTTTC. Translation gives CASSRRDRVLSGANVLTF.

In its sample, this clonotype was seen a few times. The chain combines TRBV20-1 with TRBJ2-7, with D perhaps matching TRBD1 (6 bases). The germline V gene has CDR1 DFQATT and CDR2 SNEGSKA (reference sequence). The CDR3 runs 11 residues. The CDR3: CMGARNYEQYF. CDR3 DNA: TGCATGGGGGCGAGGAACTACGAGCAGTACTTC.

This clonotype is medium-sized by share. The DNA of the CDR3 is TGTGCCAGCAGCTTGGTCACTAGCGTCAACTACGAGCAGTACTTC. Its protein product is CASSLVTSVNYEQYF. The genes are TRBV5-6 and TRBJ2-7; 7 bases fit TRBD2. CDR1 SGHDT and CDR2 YYEEEE come from the germline V gene. The CDR3 runs to 15 residues. Trimming took 0 bases from V and 3 from J; bases not matched to a gene: 6.